Described below is a single T cell receptor (beta chain) sequence and its context. Profiling relied on immunoSEQ multiplex PCR, and the TCRdb table lists in-frame clones only, not all of them. The profile covers more than 150,000 clones, with around 79% appearing a single time and approximately 13% taken by the ten largest. The data originate from a study of blood T cell repertoires in COVID-19. V was pared by 4 bases and J by 2 bases, with 6 bases between. Germline V gene data show CDR1 as MGHRA and CDR2 as YSYEKL. The CDR3 runs to 13 residues. Source material: peripheral blood. This chain connects TRBV4-1 to TRBJ1-3, with D uncertain. The receptor was derived from a man between 45 and 60 years old who had recovered from COVID-19. CDR3 in amino acids: CASSPLPGNTIYF. The CDR3 nucleotides are TGCGCCAGCAGCCCCCTACCTGGAAACACCATATATTTT.